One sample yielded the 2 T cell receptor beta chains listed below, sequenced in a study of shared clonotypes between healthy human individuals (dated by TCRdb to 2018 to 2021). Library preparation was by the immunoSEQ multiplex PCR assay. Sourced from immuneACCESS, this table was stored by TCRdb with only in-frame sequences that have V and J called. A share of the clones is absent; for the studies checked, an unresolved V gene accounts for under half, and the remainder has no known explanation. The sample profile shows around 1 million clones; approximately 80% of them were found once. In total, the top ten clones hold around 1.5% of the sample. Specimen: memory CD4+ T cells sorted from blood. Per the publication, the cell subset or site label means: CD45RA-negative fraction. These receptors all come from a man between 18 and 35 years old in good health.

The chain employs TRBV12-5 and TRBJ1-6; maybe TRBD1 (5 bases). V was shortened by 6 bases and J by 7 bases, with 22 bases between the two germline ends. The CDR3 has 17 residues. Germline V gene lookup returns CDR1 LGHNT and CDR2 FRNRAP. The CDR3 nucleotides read TGTGCTAGTGGCTCACCTGCGTCGGGGGTAGGGAATTCACCCCTCCACTTT. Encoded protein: CASGSPASGVGNSPLHF. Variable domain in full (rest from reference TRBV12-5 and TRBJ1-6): DARVTQTPRHKVTEMGQEVTMRCQPILGHNTVFWYRQTMMQGLELLAYFRNRAPLDDSGMPKDRFSAEMPDATLATLKIQPSEPRDSAVYFCASGSPASGVGNSPLHFGNGTRLTVT.

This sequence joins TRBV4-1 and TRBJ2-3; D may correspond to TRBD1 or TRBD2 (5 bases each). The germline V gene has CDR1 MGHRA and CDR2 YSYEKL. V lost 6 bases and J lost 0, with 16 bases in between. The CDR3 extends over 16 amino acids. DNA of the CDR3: TGCGCCAGCAGACAGACCGGGACGGGCAGCACAGATACGCAGTATTTT. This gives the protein CASRQTGTGSTDTQYF.